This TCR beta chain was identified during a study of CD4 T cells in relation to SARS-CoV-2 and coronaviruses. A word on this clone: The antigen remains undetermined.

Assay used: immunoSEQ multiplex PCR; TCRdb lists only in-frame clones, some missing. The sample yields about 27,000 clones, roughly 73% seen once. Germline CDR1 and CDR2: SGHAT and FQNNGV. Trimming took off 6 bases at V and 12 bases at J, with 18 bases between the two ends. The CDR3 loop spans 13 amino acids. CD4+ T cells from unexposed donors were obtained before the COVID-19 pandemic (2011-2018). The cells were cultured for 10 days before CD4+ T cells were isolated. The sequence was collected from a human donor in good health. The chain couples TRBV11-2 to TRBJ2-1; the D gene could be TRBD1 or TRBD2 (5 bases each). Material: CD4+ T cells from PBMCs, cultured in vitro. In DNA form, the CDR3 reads TGTGCCAGCAGACGACCCGAGGGGTGGGGGCAGTTCTTC. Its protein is CASRRPEGWGQFF.